These T cell receptor beta chains were read from a single sample in a study of OX40 agonist ivuxolimab in advanced cancers. Clones were sequenced by immunoSEQ multiplex PCR, and TCRdb holds only the in-frame ones, with some missing. The sample holds roughly 79,000 clones; about 88% are singletons and the top ten take roughly 17%. This specimen consisted of CD4+ or CD8+ T cells sorted from blood, obtained in a trial of the OX40 agonist ivuxolimab. The receptors were gathered from an adult with an advanced solid tumor such as melanoma, head and neck, liver or kidney cancer. The CDR3 runs from the conserved cysteine through the conserved F or W. A D gene is named only where the DNA matches it firmly. Size values are once, few and many counts, or a class for expanded clones, and some rows have none.

d_call	v_call	clone_size	j_call	cdr3_aa	cdr3_nt
-	TRBV29-1	-	TRBJ2-2	CSVVEGAKGGNTGELFF	TGCAGCGTCGTAGAGGGGGCGAAGGGGGGTAACACCGGGGAGCTGTTTTTT
-	TRBV6-5	few	TRBJ2-7	CASSYSTMAAYEQYF	TGTGCCAGCAGTTACTCGACGATGGCTGCCTACGAGCAGTACTTC
-	TRBV6-1	-	TRBJ2-4	CASSEMIWAGIAKNIQYF	TGTGCCAGCAGTGAAATGATCTGGGCAGGAATAGCCAAAAACATTCAGTACTTC
-	TRBV18	few	TRBJ2-5	CASSAVGVQGETQYF	TGTGCCAGCTCGGCTGTCGGGGTGCAGGGAGAGACCCAGTACTTC
TRBD2	TRBV29-1	-	TRBJ2-1	CSAIAGGGNEQFF	TGCAGCGCCATAGCGGGAGGTGGCAATGAGCAGTTCTTC
TRBD1	TRBV6-5	large	TRBJ1-2	CASSGGRGQYGYTF	TGTGCCTCTTCGGGGGGCAGGGGGCAATATGGCTACACCTTC
TRBD1	TRBV5-1	once	TRBJ1-3	CASSRSGTGAGNTIYF	TGCGCCAGCAGCAGGTCCGGGACAGGCGCTGGAAACACCATATATTTT
-	TRBV4-1	-	TRBJ1-1	CASSLPGWGTEAFF	TGCGCCAGCAGCCTTCCAGGGTGGGGGACTGAAGCTTTCTTT
-	TRBV28	-	TRBJ1-2	CASINSYGGYTF	TGTGCCAGCATAAACTCTTACGGCGGCTACACCTTC
-	TRBV16	-	TRBJ2-7	CASSRQRSYEQYF	TGTGCCAGCAGCCGTCAGAGAAGCTACGAGCAGTACTTC
TRBD2	TRBV9	-	TRBJ2-5	CASSRTSGQETQYF	TGTGCCAGCAGCCGGACTAGCGGGCAAGAGACCCAGTACTTC
TRBD1	TRBV7-9	few	TRBJ2-5	CASDHRTGGVETQYF	TGTGCCAGCGACCACCGAACAGGGGGCGTAGAGACCCAGTACTTC
TRBD1	TRBV9	-	TRBJ2-7	CASSVTGGISYEQYF	TGTGCCAGCAGCGTAACAGGGGGCATATCCTACGAGCAGTACTTC
TRBD2	TRBV7-9	-	TRBJ2-1	CASSLAGLDAEQFF	TGTGCCAGCAGCTTAGCGGGACTAGACGCTGAGCAGTTCTTC
TRBD1	TRBV4-2	-	TRBJ2-1	CASSPGQGYSIYNEQFF	TGTGCCAGCAGCCCCGGACAGGGATATTCAATATACAATGAGCAGTTCTTC
-	TRBV5-1	-	TRBJ2-2	CASSLAGGTGELFF	TGCGCCAGCAGCTTGGCCGGGGGCACCGGGGAGCTGTTTTTT
TRBD2	TRBV5-4	-	TRBJ2-1	CASSLTLAGYNEQFF	TGTGCCAGCAGCTTAACCCTAGCGGGGTACAATGAGCAGTTCTTC
-	TRBV6-1	-	TRBJ2-7	CASTPPGFYEQYF	TGTGCCAGCACCCCACCGGGATTCTACGAGCAGTACTTC
-	TRBV7-9	-	TRBJ2-1	CASSLAGHAYNEQFF	TGTGCCAGCAGCTTAGCGGGCCACGCCTACAATGAGCAGTTCTTC
-	TRBV5-4	-	TRBJ1-2	CASSLEPQGLSGYTF	TGTGCCAGCAGCTTGGAACCCCAAGGGCTTAGTGGCTACACCTTC
-	TRBV9	-	TRBJ2-5	CASSVGPGETQYF	TGTGCCAGCAGCGTAGGACCGGGGGAGACCCAGTACTTC
-	TRBV29-1	-	TRBJ1-3	CSVGGSISGNTIYF	TGCAGCGTTGGAGGGAGCATCTCTGGAAACACCATATATTTT
-	TRBV5-8	-	TRBJ2-2	CASSLYGQTGTGELFF	TGTGCCAGCAGCTTGTATGGACAGACGGGCACCGGGGAGCTGTTTTTT
TRBD1	TRBV6-1	-	TRBJ2-7	CASSEGTGDYEQYF	TGTGCCAGCAGTGAAGGGACAGGGGACTACGAGCAGTACTTC
TRBD2	TRBV5-1	-	TRBJ2-3	CASSPWVAGDPDTQYF	TGCGCCAGCAGCCCCTGGGTAGCGGGAGATCCGGATACGCAGTATTTT
-	TRBV6-1	-	TRBJ1-4	CASSGADPWDYEKLFF	TGTGCCAGCAGTGGGGCGGACCCGTGGGATTACGAAAAACTGTTTTTT
TRBD1	TRBV5-4	-	TRBJ2-3	CASSPGQVRSTDTQYF	TGTGCCAGCAGCCCCGGACAGGTTAGGAGCACAGATACGCAGTATTTT
-	TRBV16	once	TRBJ2-7	CASSQYGASGGGEQYF	TGTGCCAGCAGCCAATATGGCGCTAGTGGGGGAGGAGAGCAGTACTTC
-	TRBV28	-	TRBJ2-3	CASKPGVDTQYF	TGTGCCAGCAAGCCAGGGGTAGATACGCAGTATTTT
TRBD2	TRBV2	-	TRBJ2-1	CASSAGLAGDEQFF	TGTGCCAGCAGTGCGGGACTAGCGGGAGATGAGCAGTTCTTC
-	TRBV5-4	-	TRBJ1-2	CASGSTRIYTF	TGTGCCAGCGGGAGTACGAGGATCTACACCTTC
TRBD1	TRBV28	-	TRBJ1-4	CASRAGTGIPLKEKLFF	TGTGCCAGCAGGGCCGGGACAGGGATCCCCCTGAAGGAAAAACTGTTTTTT
-	TRBV19	-	TRBJ2-1	CASSNPIAGANEQFF	TGTGCCAGTAGTAACCCCATCGCCGGCGCGAATGAGCAGTTCTTC
-	TRBV5-5	-	TRBJ1-4	CASSLGVTNEKLFF	TGTGCCAGCAGCTTGGGTGTGACTAATGAAAAACTGTTTTTT
TRBD2	TRBV27	few	TRBJ2-1	CASSLSGTSGYNEQFF	TGTGCCAGCAGTCTCTCGGGGACTAGCGGTTACAATGAGCAGTTCTTC
-	TRBV5-1	-	TRBJ2-7	CASSLGDFSYEQYF	TGCGCCAGCAGCTTGGGCGACTTCTCCTACGAGCAGTACTTC
-	TRBV14	-	TRBJ2-7	CASSQGISEQYF	TGTGCCAGCAGCCAAGGGATTTCCGAGCAGTACTTC
TRBD2	TRBV6-5	-	TRBJ2-1	CASSYGLAAYNEQFF	TGTGCCAGCAGTTACGGACTAGCGGCCTACAATGAGCAGTTCTTC
-	TRBV7-9	-	TRBJ1-2	CASSLDMGGGYTF	TGTGCCAGCAGCTTAGATATGGGTGGTGGCTACACCTTC
-	TRBV14	-	TRBJ2-4	CASSQLAKDIQYF	TGTGCCAGCAGCCAACTAGCGAAAGACATTCAGTACTTC